The following is a TCR beta chain sequence with its context. Only in-frame clones appear in the TCRdb table, and some are missing; sequencing was by immunoSEQ multiplex PCR. The sample lists tens of thousands of clones; roughly 91% were seen once. The CDR3 loop spans 18 amino acids. The germline gives CDR1 MNHEY, CDR2 SMNVEV (reference sequence). J was trimmed by 0 bases and V by 2 bases; bases with no gene match: 8. The sample is drawn from a study of blood T cell repertoires in COVID-19. This sequence joins TRBV27 and TRBJ1-5; 9 positions match TRBD1. The sequence derives from a woman aged 35 to 49 who had recovered from COVID-19. The material sequenced was PBMCs or T cells enriched from blood (not recorded which). This CDR3 is CASSLKPGTGFSNQPQHF. CDR3 coding DNA: TGTGCCAGCAGTTTAAAACCCGGGACAGGGTTTAGCAATCAGCCCCAGCATTTT.